Presented here are 22 T cell receptor beta chains from one specimen sequenced in a study of beta chain features in type 1 diabetes. The investigators reverse transcribed all of the isolated RNA, so they sequenced expressed TCRB transcripts. Generated by immunoSEQ multiplex PCR, the TCRdb table keeps only in-frame clones and is missing some. Of about 200,000 clones in the sample, approximately 11% were seen once. The sequenced sample was central memory CD4+ T cells from blood. These TCRs come from a man between 18 and 29 years old in good health.

This clone came up a few times. The rearrangement uses TRBV15 and TRBJ2-1; weak D call: TRBD2 (5 bases). The CDR3 runs to 15 residues. Germline V CDR1 and CDR2: LNHNV, YYDKDF (reference sequence). V was pared by 1 base and J by 6 bases, with 13 bases between. In DNA, the CDR3 is TGTGCCACCAGCAGAGGACGTGGGAGTATCAATGAGCAGTTCTTC. Translated, it gives CATSRGRGSINEQFF.

The chain carries TRBV18 and TRBJ2-4, with TRBD1 matching over 8 bases. The CDR3 contains 16 residues. After removal of 3 bases from V and 2 bases from J, the junction contained 6 bases not matched to a gene. The germline CDR1 and CDR2 sequences are KGHSH and LQKENI. The CDR3 sequence is CASSPPGQVTKNIQYF. The CDR3 coding sequence is TGTGCCAGCTCACCCCCGGGACAGGTTACCAAAAACATTCAGTACTTC.

The V gene is TRBV19, the J gene TRBJ2-7; tentatively, D is TRBD1 or TRBD2 (5 bases each). The germline gives CDR1 LNHDA, CDR2 SQIVND (reference sequence). This CDR3 is built from 13 residues. V dropped 5 bases and J dropped 5 bases, with 13 bases sitting between them. The CDR3 region is CASSVLGTHEQYF. The CDR3 bases are TGTGCCAGTAGTGTTCTTGGGACCCACGAGCAGTACTTC.

This clone was picked up many times. The rearrangement links TRBV29-1 to TRBJ2-7, with 9 nucleotides matching TRBD2. Germline lookup yields CDR1 SQVTM and CDR2 ANQGSEA. V trimming: 3 bases; J trimming: 5 bases; junction bases outside the gene matches: 5. The CDR3 runs 13 residues. CDR3: CSVDASGTHEQYF. In DNA form, the CDR3 reads TGCAGCGTTGACGCTAGCGGGACCCACGAGCAGTACTTC.

In its sample, this clone was seen many times. The same CDR3 can be traced to other DNA sequences in this sample. This chain links TRBV9 with TRBJ2-1; D possibly corresponds to TRBD2 (5 bases). This CDR3 region has 14 residues. The germline V gene has CDR1 SGDLS and CDR2 YYNGEE. Deletions cut 0 bases from V and 6 bases from J, with 10 bases between. The CDR3 region is CASSVDPSSNEQFF. In DNA, the CDR3 is TGTGCCAGCAGCGTAGATCCTAGCTCCAATGAGCAGTTCTTC.

This clone occurred a few times. The rearrangement joins TRBV2 to TRBJ2-2; 8 bases align to TRBD2. There are 16 residues in the CDR3. Looked up from germline, CDR1 is SNHLY and CDR2 is FYNNEI. J gave up 3 bases and V 5 bases, and 8 bases lay outside the gene matches. CDR3 amino acids: CASSSAGAADTGELFF. The CDR3, as DNA: TGTGCCAGCAGTTCAGCGGGAGCCGCTGACACCGGGGAGCTGTTTTTT. Based on the CDR3 plus reference TRBV2 and TRBJ2-2, the full variable domain is EPEVTQTPSHQVTQMGQEVILRCVPISNHLYFYWYRQILGQKVEFLVSFYNNEISEKSEIFDDQFSVERPDGSNFTLKIRSTKLEDSAMYFCASSSAGAADTGELFFGEGSRLTVL.

On this clone: The sample contains more than one DNA sequence encoding this CDR3. This sequence joins TRBV11-1 and TRBJ2-1; no firm D call. Per the germline V gene, CDR1 is SGHAT and CDR2 is FQDESV (reference sequence). V was shortened by 1 base and J by 10 bases, with 14 bases between the two germline ends. This CDR3 comprises 14 residues. The CDR3: CASSLDPMVGEQFF. As DNA, the CDR3 is TGTGCCAGCAGCTTAGACCCAATGGTAGGGGAGCAGTTCTTC.

At least ten counts were recorded for this clone. The rearrangement links TRBV7-2 to TRBJ2-1; weak D call: TRBD2 (6 bases). CDR1 and CDR2 (germline): SGHTA, FQGNSA. Trimming removed 1 base from V and 7 bases from J, with 11 bases in between. The CDR3 is 14 residues long. CDR3 amino acids: CASSLVTGGNEQFF. The DNA of the CDR3 is TGTGCCAGCAGCTTAGTTACCGGGGGTAATGAGCAGTTCTTC.

This clone was found a few times. The CDR3, as DNA: TGTGCCAGCAGTGAATATGGCCCGAACTATGGCTACACCTTC. Translating it yields CASSEYGPNYGYTF. The gene calls are TRBV25-1 and TRBJ1-2; D not resolved. V was trimmed by 0 bases and J by 2 bases, leaving 7 bases between them. This CDR3 spans 14 amino acids. Germline V lookup: CDR1 MGHDK, CDR2 SYGVNS.

V is TRBV5-4 and J is TRBJ2-7; TRBD2 is a possible D gene (5 bases). CDR1 and CDR2 (germline): SGHNT, YYREEE (reference sequence). This CDR3 comprises 13 residues. With 1 base removed from V and 7 bases from J, the gap between germline ends came to 12 bases. In nucleotides, the CDR3 is TGTGCCAGCAGCTTGATTAAGGGAGAAGAGCAGTACTTC. Residues: CASSLIKGEEQYF.

This clone appeared a few times. V is TRBV7-8 and J is TRBJ2-7; perhaps TRBD2 as D (6 bases). This CDR3 spans 17 amino acids. In germline, CDR1 is SGHVS, CDR2 FQNEAQ. The V and J ends lost 1 base and 1 base respectively, with 17 bases between them. Here the CDR3 reads CASSLDAPSVKSYEQYF. CDR3 sequence (DNA): TGTGCCAGCAGCTTAGACGCACCTAGCGTCAAGTCCTACGAGCAGTACTTC.

This rearrangement joins TRBV5-1 to TRBJ2-3; perhaps TRBD2 as D (6 bases). Trimming shortened V by 4 bases and J by 3 bases, and 9 bases separated the two germline ends. The germline V gene encodes CDR1 SGHRS and CDR2 YFSETQ. The CDR3 is made up of 13 amino acids. CDR3 loop: CASSLGSTDTQYF. The CDR3 bases are TGCGCCAGCAGCCTCGGGAGTACAGATACGCAGTATTTT.

This clone turned up a few times. The rearrangement links TRBV28 to TRBJ1-2; maybe TRBD1 (6 bases). The germline V and J ends were trimmed by 8 bases and 7 bases, with 14 bases remaining between them. Germline CDR1 reads MDHEN; CDR2 reads SYDVKM. CDR3 size: 12 residues. CDR3 DNA sequence: TGTGCCAGCGGCGACAGGATGGCTGGCTACACCTTC. It codes for CASGDRMAGYTF.

The chain joins TRBV18 to TRBJ2-7; 9 bases map to TRBD1. Losses at the gene ends were 5 bases for V and 6 bases for J; bases not matched to a gene: 11. Per the germline V gene, CDR1 is KGHSH and CDR2 is LQKENI. The CDR3 runs 15 residues. The CDR3 DNA sequence: TGTGCCAGCTCAGCTCCCGGGACAGGGCTCCTCGAGCAGTACTTC. Translated: CASSAPGTGLLEQYF.

The chain uses TRBV7-9 and TRBJ2-7, with TRBD2 matching over 12 bases. V gave up 5 bases and J gave up 3 bases; unmatched junction bases: 14. Germline V gives CDR1 SEHNR, CDR2 FQNEAQ (reference sequence). There are 18 residues in the CDR3. As DNA, the CDR3 is TGTGCCAGCAGCCCAATGTGGACTAGCGGGACTCCGTACTACGAGCAGTACTTC. Residues: CASSPMWTSGTPYYEQYF.

The chain is built from TRBV6-5 and TRBJ2-3, with a weak D call TRBD2 (5 bases). V dropped 5 bases and J dropped 0 bases, with 12 bases sitting between them. This CDR3 is 15 amino acids long. Per the germline V gene, CDR1 is MNHEY and CDR2 is SVGAGI. The CDR3 protein is CASSPKRLSTDTQYF. The DNA of the CDR3 is TGTGCCAGCAGTCCAAAGCGGCTTAGCACAGATACGCAGTATTTT.

In its sample, this clone was seen a few times. The rearrangement links TRBV30 to TRBJ1-2, with D uncertain. The CDR3 spans 13 residues. Germline lookup yields CDR1 GTSNPN and CDR2 SVGIG (reference sequence). V lost 2 bases and J 10 bases, leaving 17 bases between the germline ends. The CDR3 bases are TGTGCCTGGAGTCGGCCAGGTCAAGTCGACTACACCTTC. Its protein is CAWSRPGQVDYTF.

About this clone: A much larger clone sits a single nucleotide away, making a read error possible. The V and J genes are TRBV11-1 and TRBJ1-2; D call uncertain. Germline CDR1 SGHAT, CDR2 FQDESV (reference sequence). CDR3 size: 16 residues. V was cut by 5 bases and J by 6 bases, with 22 bases left in between. In nucleotides, the CDR3 is TGTGCCAGCAGCCCCCCGTGGAGGCATGGCAAGGATGGCTACACCTTC. Its protein is CASSPPWRHGKDGYTF.

The chain uses TRBV25-1 and TRBJ1-4; D ambiguous. This CDR3 region has 15 residues. V gave up 0 bases and J gave up 6 bases, with 11 bases separating them. The germline gives CDR1 MGHDK, CDR2 SYGVNS. The CDR3 sequence: CASSEYDKRDEKLFF. The CDR3, as DNA: TGTGCCAGCAGTGAATACGACAAACGGGATGAAAAACTGTTTTTT.

The chain joins TRBV7-6 to TRBJ2-3, with D perhaps TRBD2 (7 bases). CDR1 is SGHVS and CDR2 is FNYEAQ in the germline V gene. CDR3 size: 15 residues. V was pared by 3 bases and J by 3 bases, with 13 bases between. The CDR3 is CASSFGGGGTDTQYF. The DNA for the CDR3 is TGTGCCAGCAGCTTCGGGGGAGGGGGTACAGATACGCAGTATTTT.

In its sample, this clone was seen many times. The J gene is TRBJ1-4, the V gene TRBV29-1; no reliable D call. In germline, CDR1 is SQVTM, CDR2 ANQGSEA. The CDR3 sequence is 15 residues long. The V end was cut by 0 bases, the J end by 0 bases, with 8 bases between. CDR3 sequence (DNA): TGCAGCGTTGAAGATCTCGCTGCAACTAATGAAAAACTGTTTTTT. It is translated as CSVEDLAATNEKLFF.

The V and J genes are TRBV18 and TRBJ1-5, with D unclear. The ends were cut back, 3 bases at V and 6 bases at J, with 15 bases in the middle. The CDR3 is made up of 15 amino acids. Germline V gene data show CDR1 as KGHSH and CDR2 as LQKENI. Here the CDR3 DNA reads TGTGCCAGCTCACCGGGAAGGTCGTTGGGTCAGCCCCAGCATTTT. It translates to CASSPGRSLGQPQHF.